This note documents a single TCR beta chain sequence. Its antigen remains unidentified. The ends were cut back, 2 bases at V and 5 bases at J, with 4 bases in the middle. The CDR3 is 12 amino acids. CDR1 SGHVS and CDR2 FQNEAQ come from the germline V gene. The record originates from a study of beta chain features in type 1 diabetes. Broader study findings: PCR might preferentially amplify shorter templates, equally in patients and controls. The analysis here could not establish whether HLA type shapes TCRB rearrangement. Healthy donors had naive, central memory and Treg TCRB repertoires that appeared less similar than those seen among patients. Shortening of TCRB CDR3s, moderate but significant, appeared in all four CD4+ subsets of Type 1 diabetes patients.

What was sequenced were expressed TCRB transcripts, since all of the isolated RNA had been reverse transcribed. Produced via immunoSEQ multiplex PCR; TCRdb's table is partial and in-frame only. The profile shows 900,000 or so clones, about 17% of them singletons. The sequence was obtained from a woman in her late teens or twenties in good health. This rearrangement joins TRBV7-8 to TRBJ2-1; D is unresolved. Material: naive CD4+ T cells from blood. The CDR3 DNA sequence: TGTGCCAGCAGCTTAATCCACAATGAGCAGTTCTTC. Residues: CASSLIHNEQFF. Filled out from reference TRBV7-8 and TRBJ2-1, the complete variable domain reads GAGVSQSPRYKVAKRGQDVALRCDPISGHVSLFWYQQALGQGPEFLTYFQNEAQLDKSGLPSDRFFAERPEGSVSTLKIQRTQQEDSAVYLCASSLIHNEQFFGPGTRLTVL.